This T cell receptor (beta chain) was identified during a study of T-cell reconstitution after alpha-beta-depleted transplantation in children (dated by TCRdb to 2016 to 2017). Some background on the complete study: Using TCR repertoire profiling, the study quantitatively followed how T-cell immune reconstitution unfolded in children after TCRalphabeta/CD19-depleted allogeneic hematopoietic cell transplantation.

The method was PCR. The data were produced on an Illumina HiSeq 2500. Molecular barcoding was employed in the preparation of TCR libraries, with unique molecular identifiers being used to normalize TCRbeta repertoire quantification. TCRdb reworked the public reads: Q25 trimming with fastp, MiXCR clone assembly, productive beta chains retained. Identical CDR3 proteins give one entry, which carries the most common genes and DNA. The sample table shows some 400,000 distinct CDR3 sequences, and roughly 20% are seen once. About 3.8% of the sample goes to the ten largest clones. V is cut by 0 bases and J by 6 bases, and the space between the germline ends is 8 bases. The CDR3 goes from the cysteine to the phenylalanine over 13 residues. The sequence is cut down to CDR3 DNA, 39 bases in frame from base 1. The germline V gene sets CDR1 to MGHRA and CDR2 to YSYEKL. This clonotype has just one count. The antigen this receptor binds is unknown. Per-base qualities were not stored, and no clone one base away is much larger. On its own, one read is weak support.

The sequence came from a human donor who donated a stem cell graft to a child with acute myeloid leukemia. The rearranged chain carries TRBV4-1 and TRBJ1-1; the D region possibly corresponds to TRBD1 (5 bases align). This specimen was PBMCs from the stem cell graft donor, taken from the stem cell graft. The CDR3 region has the sequence CASSQDSGAEAFF. The nucleotide sequence reads as follows: TGCGCCAGCAGCCAAGATTCGGGGGCTGAAGCTTTCTTT.